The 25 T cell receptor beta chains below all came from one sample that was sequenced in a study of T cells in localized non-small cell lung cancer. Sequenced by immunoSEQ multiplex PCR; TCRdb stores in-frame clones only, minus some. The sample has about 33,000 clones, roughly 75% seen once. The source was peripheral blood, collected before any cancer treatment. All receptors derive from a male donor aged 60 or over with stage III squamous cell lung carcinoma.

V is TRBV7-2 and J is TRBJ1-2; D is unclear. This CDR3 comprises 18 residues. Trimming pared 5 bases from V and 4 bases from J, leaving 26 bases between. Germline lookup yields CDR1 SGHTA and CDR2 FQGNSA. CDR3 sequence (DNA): TGTGCCAGCAGCCCTAGCGGACTGACATGGCCTGCGGGCTATGGCTACACCTTC. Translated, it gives CASSPSGLTWPAGYGYTF.

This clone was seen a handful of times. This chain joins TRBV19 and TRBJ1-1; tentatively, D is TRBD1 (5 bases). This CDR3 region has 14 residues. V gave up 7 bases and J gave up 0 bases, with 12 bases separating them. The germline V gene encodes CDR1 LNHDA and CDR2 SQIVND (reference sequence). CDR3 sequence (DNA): TGTGCCAGTATGAGGGGACGGATGAACACTGAAGCTTTCTTT. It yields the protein CASMRGRMNTEAFF.

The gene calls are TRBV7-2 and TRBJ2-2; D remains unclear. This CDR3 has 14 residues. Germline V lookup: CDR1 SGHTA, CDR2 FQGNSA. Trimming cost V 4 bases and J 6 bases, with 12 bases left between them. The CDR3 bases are TGTGCCAGCAGCTCCCCGGCGCAGCCCGGGGAGCTGTTTTTT. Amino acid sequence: CASSSPAQPGELFF.

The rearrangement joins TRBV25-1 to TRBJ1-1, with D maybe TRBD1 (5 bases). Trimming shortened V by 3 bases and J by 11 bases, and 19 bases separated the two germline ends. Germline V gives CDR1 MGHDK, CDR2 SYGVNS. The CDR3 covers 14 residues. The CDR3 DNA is TGTGCCAGCAGTGACTCCGGGCCCAGGGAGTGGGCTTTCTTT. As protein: CASSDSGPREWAFF.

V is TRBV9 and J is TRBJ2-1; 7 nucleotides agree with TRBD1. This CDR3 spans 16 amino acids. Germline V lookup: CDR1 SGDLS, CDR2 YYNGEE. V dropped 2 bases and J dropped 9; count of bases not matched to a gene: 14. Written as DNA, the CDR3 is TGTGCCAGCAGCGTGAAAGGACAGGCAATTTACGGTGAGCAGTTCTTC. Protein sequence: CASSVKGQAIYGEQFF.

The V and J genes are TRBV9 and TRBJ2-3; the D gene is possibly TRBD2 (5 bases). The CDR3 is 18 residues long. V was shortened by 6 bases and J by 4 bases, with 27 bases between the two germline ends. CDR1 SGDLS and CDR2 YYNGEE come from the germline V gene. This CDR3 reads CASIRPPRETNAADTQYF. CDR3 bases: TGTGCCAGCATTCGCCCCCCCCGGGAAACTAACGCCGCAGATACGCAGTATTTT.

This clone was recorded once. CDR3 in DNA: TGTGCCAGCAGTCCCCTGTTAGGGGAGGACTACAATGAGCAGTTCTTC. It translates to CASSPLLGEDYNEQFF. The V and J genes are TRBV28 and TRBJ2-1, with D possibly being TRBD2 (6 bases). The length of the CDR3 is 16 residues. Trimming removed 5 bases from V and 3 bases from J, with 17 bases in between. Germline CDR1 is MDHEN and CDR2 is SYDVKM.

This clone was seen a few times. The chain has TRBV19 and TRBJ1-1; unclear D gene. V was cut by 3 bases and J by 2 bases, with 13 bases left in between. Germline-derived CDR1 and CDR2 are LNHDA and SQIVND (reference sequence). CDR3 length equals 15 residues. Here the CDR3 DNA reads TGTGCCAGTAGTATTTCGGTGACGGGTAACACTGAAGCTTTCTTT. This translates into CASSISVTGNTEAFF.

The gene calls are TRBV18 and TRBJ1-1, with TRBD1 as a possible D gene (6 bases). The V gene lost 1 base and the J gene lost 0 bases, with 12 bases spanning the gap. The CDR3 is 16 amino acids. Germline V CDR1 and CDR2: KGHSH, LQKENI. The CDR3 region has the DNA TGTGCCAGCTCACCACAAAAGGGGGGGATGAACACTGAAGCTTTCTTT. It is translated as CASSPQKGGMNTEAFF.

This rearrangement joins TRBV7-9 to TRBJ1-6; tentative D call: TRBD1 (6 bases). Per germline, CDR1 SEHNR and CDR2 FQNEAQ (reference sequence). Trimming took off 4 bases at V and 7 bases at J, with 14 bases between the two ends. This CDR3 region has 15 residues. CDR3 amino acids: CASSSQGTGNSPLHF. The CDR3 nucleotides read TGTGCCAGCAGCTCACAGGGAACGGGGAATTCACCCCTCCACTTT.

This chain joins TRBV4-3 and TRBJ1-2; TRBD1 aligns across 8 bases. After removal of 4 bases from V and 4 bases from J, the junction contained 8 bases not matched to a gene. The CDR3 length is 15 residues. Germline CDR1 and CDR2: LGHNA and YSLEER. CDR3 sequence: CASSRGQGGGYGYTF. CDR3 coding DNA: TGCGCCAGCAGCCGCGGACAGGGAGGTGGCTATGGCTACACCTTC.

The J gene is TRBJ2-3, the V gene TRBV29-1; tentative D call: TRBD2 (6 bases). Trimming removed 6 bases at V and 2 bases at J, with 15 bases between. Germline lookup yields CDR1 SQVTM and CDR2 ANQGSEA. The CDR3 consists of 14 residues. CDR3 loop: CSVPFGGNTDTQYF. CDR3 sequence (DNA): TGCAGCGTCCCCTTCGGGGGAAACACAGATACGCAGTATTTT.

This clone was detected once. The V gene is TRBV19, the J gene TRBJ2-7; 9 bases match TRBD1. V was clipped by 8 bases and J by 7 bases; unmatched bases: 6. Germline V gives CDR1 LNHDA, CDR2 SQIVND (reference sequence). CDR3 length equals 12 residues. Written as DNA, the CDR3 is TGTGCCAGTGGGGACAGGGTTGGGGAGCAGTACTTC. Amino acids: CASGDRVGEQYF.

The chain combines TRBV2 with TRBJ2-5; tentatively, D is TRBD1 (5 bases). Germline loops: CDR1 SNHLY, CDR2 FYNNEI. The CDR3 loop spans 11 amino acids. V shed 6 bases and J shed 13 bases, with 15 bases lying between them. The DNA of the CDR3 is TGTGCCAGCAGGGTTCAGGGAACTCGGTACTTC. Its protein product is CASRVQGTRYF.

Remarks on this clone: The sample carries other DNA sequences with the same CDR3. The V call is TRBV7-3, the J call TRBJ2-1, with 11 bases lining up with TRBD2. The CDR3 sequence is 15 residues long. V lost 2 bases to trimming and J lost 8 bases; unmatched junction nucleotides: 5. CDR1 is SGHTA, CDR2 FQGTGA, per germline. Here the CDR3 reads CASSLGLAGGHEQFF. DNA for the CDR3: TGTGCCAGCAGCTTAGGGCTAGCGGGGGGTCATGAGCAGTTCTTC.

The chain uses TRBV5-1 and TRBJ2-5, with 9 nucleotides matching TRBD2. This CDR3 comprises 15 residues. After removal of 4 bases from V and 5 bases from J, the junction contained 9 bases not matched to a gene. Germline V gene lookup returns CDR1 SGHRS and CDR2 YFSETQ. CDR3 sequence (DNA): TGCGCCAGCAGCGCGACAGCGGGAGGCCCGGAGACCCAGTACTTC. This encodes CASSATAGGPETQYF.

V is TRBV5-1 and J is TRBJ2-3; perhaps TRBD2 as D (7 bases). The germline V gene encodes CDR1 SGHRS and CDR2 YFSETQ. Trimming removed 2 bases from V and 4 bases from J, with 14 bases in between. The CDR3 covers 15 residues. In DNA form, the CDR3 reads TGCGCCAGCAGCTTAAGGGGGGGCACTGCAGATACGCAGTATTTT. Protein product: CASSLRGGTADTQYF.

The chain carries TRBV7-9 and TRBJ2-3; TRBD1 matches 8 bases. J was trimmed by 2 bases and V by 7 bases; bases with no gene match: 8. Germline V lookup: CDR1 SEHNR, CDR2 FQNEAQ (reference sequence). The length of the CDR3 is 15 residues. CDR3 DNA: TGTGCCAGCACCGAAAGGCAGGGGGCCACAGATACGCAGTATTTT. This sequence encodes CASTERQGATDTQYF. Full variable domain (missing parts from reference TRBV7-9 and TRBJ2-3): DTGVSQNPRHKITKRGQNVTFRCDPISEHNRLYWYRQTLGQGPEFLTYFQNEAQLEKSRLLSDRFSAERPKGSFSTLEIQRTEQGDSAMYLCASTERQGATDTQYFGPGTRLTVL.

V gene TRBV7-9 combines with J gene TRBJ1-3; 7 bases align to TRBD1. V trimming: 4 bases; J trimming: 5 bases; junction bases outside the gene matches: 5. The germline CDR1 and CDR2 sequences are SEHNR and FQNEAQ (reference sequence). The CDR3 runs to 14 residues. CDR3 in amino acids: CASSSGQLRNTIYF. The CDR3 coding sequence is TGTGCCAGCAGCTCGGGACAGCTTAGAAACACCATATATTTT.

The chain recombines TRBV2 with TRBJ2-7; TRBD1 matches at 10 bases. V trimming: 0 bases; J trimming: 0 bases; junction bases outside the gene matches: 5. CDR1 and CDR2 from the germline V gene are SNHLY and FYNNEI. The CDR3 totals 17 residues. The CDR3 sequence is CASSEARQGATSYEQYF. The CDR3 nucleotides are TGTGCCAGCAGTGAAGCCCGACAGGGGGCGACCTCCTACGAGCAGTACTTC.

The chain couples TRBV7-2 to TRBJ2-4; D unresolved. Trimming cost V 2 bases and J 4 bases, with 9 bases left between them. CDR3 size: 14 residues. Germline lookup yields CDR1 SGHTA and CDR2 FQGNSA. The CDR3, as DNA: TGTGCCAGCAGCTTAAACGTGGGAAAAAACATTCAGTACTTC. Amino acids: CASSLNVGKNIQYF.

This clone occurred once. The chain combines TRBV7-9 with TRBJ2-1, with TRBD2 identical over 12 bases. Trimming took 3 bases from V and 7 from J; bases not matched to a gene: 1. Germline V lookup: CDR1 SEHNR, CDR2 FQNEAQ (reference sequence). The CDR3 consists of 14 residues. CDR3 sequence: CASSLTSGGNEQFF. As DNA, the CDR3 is TGTGCCAGCAGCTTGACTAGCGGGGGAAATGAGCAGTTCTTC.

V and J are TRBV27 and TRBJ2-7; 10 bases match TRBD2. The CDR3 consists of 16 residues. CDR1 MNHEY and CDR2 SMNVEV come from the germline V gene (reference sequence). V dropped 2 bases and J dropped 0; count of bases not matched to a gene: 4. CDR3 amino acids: CASSLEPSGSSYEQYF. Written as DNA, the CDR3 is TGTGCCAGCAGTTTAGAGCCTAGCGGGAGCTCCTACGAGCAGTACTTC.

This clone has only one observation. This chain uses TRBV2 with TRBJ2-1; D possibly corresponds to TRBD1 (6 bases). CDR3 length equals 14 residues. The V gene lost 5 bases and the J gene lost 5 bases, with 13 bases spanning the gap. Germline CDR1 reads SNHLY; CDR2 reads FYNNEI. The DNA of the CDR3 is TGTGCCAGCAGTAAACAGGGTCGGGACAATGAGCAGTTCTTC. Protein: CASSKQGRDNEQFF.

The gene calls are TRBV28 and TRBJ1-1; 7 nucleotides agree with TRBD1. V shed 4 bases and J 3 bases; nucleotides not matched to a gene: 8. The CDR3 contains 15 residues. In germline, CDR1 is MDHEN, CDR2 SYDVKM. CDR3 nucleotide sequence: TGTGCCAGCAGTTCCCCGGGACAGCAATACACTGAAGCTTTCTTT. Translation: CASSSPGQQYTEAFF. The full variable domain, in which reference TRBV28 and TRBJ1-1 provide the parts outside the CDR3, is DVKVTQSSRYLVKRTGEKVFLECVQDMDHENMFWYRQDPGLGLRLIYFSYDVKMKEKGDIPEGYSVSREKKERFSLILESASTNQTSMYLCASSSPGQQYTEAFFGQGTRLTVV.